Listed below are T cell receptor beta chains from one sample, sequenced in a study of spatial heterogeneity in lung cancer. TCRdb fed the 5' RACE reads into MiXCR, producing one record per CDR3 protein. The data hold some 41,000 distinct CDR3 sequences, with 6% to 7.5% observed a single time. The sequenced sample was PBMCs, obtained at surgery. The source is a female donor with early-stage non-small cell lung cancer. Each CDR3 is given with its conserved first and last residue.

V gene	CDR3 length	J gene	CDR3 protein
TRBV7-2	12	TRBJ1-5	CASRQGYQPQHF
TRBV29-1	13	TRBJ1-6	CSVAQEKNSPLHF
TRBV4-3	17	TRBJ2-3	CASSQSGGLGVTDTQYF
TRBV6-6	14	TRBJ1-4	CASSSRATNEKLFF
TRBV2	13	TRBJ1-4	CASNSNRNEKLFF
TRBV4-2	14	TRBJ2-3	CASSQDQVADTQYF
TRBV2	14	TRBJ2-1	CASSGSGNYNEQFF
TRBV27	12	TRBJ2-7	CASSPGTGLQYF
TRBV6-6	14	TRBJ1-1	CASSGTGRDTEAFF
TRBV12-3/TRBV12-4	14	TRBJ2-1	CASSLGGGEDEQFF
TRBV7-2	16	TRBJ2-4	CASSSGHSLAKNIQYF
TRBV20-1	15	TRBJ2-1	CSAPRQGRVWDEQFF
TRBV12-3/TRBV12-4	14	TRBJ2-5	CASSLNGAGETQYF
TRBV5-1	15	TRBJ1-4	CASSLGGGAHEKLFF
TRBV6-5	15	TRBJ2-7	CASSYTIIGQDEQYF
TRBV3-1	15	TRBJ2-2	CASSQEYSNTGELFF
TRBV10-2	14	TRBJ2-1	CASTVRRGDNEQFF
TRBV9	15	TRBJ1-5	CASSVGASSNQPQHF
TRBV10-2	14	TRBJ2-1	CASSESNRDYEQFF
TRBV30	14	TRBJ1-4	CAWFQGPTNEKLFF
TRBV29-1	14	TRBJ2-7	CSVVQGEFSYEQYF
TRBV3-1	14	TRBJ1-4	CASSHHGTGEKLFF
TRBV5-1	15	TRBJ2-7	CASSSIGRAAHEQYF
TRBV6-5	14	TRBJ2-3	CASGIGPLTDTQYF
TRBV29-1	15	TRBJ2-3	CSVEDISPGTDTQYF
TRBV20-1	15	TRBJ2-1	CSAPQLAGGYNEQFF
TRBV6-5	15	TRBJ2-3	CASSYYGAITDTKYF
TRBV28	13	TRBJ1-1	CASIRTGRTEAFF
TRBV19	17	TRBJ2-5	CASSRWGGQGVQETQYF
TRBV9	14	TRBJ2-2	CASSVARIAGELFF
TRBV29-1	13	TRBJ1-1	CSVVQTANTEAFF
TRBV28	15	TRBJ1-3	CASSPTGTLGNTIYF
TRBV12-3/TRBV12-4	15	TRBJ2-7	CASSARDRRTYEQYF
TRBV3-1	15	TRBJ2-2	CASSQDRGWPGELFF
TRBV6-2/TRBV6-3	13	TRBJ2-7	CASTGHSHYEQYF
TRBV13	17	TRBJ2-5	CASSPPPPGRPQETQYF
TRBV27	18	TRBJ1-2	CATLPTGTEFLIYYGYTF
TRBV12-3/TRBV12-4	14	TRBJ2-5	CASSLIPRGETQYF
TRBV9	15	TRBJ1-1	CASSVGDIPSVGAFF
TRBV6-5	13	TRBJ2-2	CASSKTETGELFF
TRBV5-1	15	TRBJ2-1	CASSNGLASYNEQFF
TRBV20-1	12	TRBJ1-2	CSATGTHYGYTF
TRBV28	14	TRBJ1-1	CASSLLQGETEAFF
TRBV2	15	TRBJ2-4	CASSDGTGAKNIQYF